Sequencing of this TCR beta chain was carried out in a study of breast tumors, draining lymph nodes, adjacent tissues. The study, taken as a whole, reports: Tumor and nontumor repertoires were significantly more similar in luminal-like than in basal-like breast cancer.

This clonotype was seen ten or more times. The antigen is not known. TCRdb redid the calling of the multiplex PCR reads with MiXCR, one entry per CDR3 protein. The sample includes approximately 280,000 distinct CDR3 sequences, around 30% seen only once; the top ten take over 0.95%. CDR3 size: 15 residues. The V gene's germline CDR1 is SNHLY and CDR2 FYNNEI. V lost 8 bases and J lost 0; bases outside the gene matches: 8. The lymph nodes were axillary draining lymph nodes from breast cancer patients. The chain employs TRBV2 and TRBJ2-3, with 7 positions matching TRBD2. Sequenced sample: axillary lymph node tissue. The clonotype comes from a female donor with breast cancer. Some clones in this sample may be carry-over from other donors' samples. The CDR3 spells CASGISGSSTDTQYF. For the CDR3, the DNA is TGTGCCAGCGGGATTAGCGGGTCTAGCACAGATACGCAGTATTTT.